Sequencing of this T cell receptor beta chain was carried out in a study of blood T cell repertoires in COVID-19. The CDR3 is 13 residues long. The V end was cut by 7 bases, the J end by 3 bases, with 11 bases between. Germline V gene lookup returns CDR1 SNHLY and CDR2 FYNNEI. The table came from immunoSEQ multiplex PCR; TCRdb's copy has only in-frame clones and leaves some out. The data contain 88,000 or so clones, over 75% of them seen just once; the ten biggest clones take up 3.5% to 4%. V gene TRBV2 combines with J gene TRBJ2-3; perhaps TRBD2 as D (5 bases). This receptor was identified in a man between 60 and 75 years old with acute or convalescent COVID-19. The sample was peripheral blood. The CDR3 reads CASISDWTDTQYF. The CDR3, as DNA: TGTGCCAGCATCTCGGACTGGACAGATACGCAGTATTTT.